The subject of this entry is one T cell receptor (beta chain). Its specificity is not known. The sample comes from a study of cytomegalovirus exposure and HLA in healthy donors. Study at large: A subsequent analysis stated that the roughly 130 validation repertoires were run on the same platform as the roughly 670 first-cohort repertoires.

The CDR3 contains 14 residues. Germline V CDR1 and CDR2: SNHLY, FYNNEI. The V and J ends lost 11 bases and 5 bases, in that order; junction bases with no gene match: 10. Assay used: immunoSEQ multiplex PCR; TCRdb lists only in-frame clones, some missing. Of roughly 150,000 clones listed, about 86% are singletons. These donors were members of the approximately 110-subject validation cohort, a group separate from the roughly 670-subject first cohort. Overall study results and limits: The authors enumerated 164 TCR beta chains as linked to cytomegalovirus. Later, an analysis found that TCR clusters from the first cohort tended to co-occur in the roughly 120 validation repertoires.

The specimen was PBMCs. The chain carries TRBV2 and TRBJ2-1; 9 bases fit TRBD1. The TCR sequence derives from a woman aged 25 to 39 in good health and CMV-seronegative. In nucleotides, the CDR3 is TGTGCCGGACTCCGGGACAGGGCCCACAATGAGCAGTTCTTC. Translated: CAGLRDRAHNEQFF.